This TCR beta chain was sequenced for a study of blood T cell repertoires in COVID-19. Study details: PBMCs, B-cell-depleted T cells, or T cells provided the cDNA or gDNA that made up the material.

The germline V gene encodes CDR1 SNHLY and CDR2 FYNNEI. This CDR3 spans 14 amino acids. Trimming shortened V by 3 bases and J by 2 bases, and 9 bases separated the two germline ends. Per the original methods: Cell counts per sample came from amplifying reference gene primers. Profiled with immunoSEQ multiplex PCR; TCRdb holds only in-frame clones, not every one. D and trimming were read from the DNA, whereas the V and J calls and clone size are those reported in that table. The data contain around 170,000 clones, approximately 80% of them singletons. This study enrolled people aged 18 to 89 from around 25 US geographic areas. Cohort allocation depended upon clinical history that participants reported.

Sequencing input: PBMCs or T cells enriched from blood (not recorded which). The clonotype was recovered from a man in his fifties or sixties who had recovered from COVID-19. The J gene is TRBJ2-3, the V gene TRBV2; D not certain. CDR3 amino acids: CASSDVFNTDTQYF. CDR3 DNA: TGTGCCAGCAGTGACGTGTTTAACACAGATACGCAGTATTTT.